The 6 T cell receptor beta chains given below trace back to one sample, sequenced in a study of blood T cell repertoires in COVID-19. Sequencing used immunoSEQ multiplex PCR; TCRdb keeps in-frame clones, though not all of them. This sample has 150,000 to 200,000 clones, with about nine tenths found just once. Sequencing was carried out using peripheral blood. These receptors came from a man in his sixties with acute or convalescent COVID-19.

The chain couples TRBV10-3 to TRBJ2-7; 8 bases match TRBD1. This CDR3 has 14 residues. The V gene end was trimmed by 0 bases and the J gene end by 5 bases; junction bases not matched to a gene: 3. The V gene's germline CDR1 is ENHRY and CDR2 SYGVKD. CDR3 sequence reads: CAISESGTGHEQYV. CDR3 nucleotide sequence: TGTGCCATCAGTGAGTCGGGGACAGGCCACGAGCAGTACGTC.

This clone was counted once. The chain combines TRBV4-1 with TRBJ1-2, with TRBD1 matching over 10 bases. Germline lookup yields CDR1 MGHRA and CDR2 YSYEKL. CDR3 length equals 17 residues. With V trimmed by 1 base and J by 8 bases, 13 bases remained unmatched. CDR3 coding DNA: TGCGCCAGCAGCCAAGCCGATCGGGACAGGGGAAGGAGAGGCTACACCTTC. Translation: CASSQADRDRGRRGYTF.

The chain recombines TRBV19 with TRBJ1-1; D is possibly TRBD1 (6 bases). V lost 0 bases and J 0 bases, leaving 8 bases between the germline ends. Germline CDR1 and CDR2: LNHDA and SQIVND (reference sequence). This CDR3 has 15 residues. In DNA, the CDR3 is TGTGCCAGTAGTATAGACAGGGGCGTGAACACTGAAGCTTTCTTT. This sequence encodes CASSIDRGVNTEAFF.

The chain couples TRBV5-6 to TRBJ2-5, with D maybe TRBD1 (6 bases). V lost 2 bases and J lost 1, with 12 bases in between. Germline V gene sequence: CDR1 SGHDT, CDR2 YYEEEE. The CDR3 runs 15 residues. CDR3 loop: CASSFGNRAQETQYF. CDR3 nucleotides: TGTGCCAGCAGCTTCGGGAACAGGGCCCAAGAGACCCAGTACTTC.

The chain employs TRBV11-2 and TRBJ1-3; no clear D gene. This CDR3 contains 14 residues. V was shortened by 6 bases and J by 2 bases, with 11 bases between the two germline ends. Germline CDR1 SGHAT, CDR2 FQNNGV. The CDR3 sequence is CASSSRLTGNTIYF. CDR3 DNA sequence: TGTGCCAGCAGTTCCAGGCTAACTGGAAACACCATATATTTT.

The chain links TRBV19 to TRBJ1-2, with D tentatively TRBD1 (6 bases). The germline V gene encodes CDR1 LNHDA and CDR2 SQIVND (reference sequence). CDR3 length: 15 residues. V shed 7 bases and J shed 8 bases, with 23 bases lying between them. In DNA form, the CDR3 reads TGTGCCAGTAATTCTGGGGGCAAACCCCTCTTCGGCTACACCTTC. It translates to CASNSGGKPLFGYTF.